The source of this T cell receptor (beta chain) is a study of OX40 agonist ivuxolimab in advanced cancers. Study-wide background: The study treated patients with ivuxolimab, an agonistic anti-OX40 (CD134) antibody. More than 35% of patients had received prior checkpoint inhibitor therapy.

The CDR3 length is 15 residues. The germline V gene has CDR1 WNHNN and CDR2 SYGVQD (reference sequence). The V end lost 3 bases, the J end lost 0 bases, and 11 bases lay between the germline ends. Clones were sequenced by immunoSEQ multiplex PCR, and TCRdb holds only the in-frame ones, with some missing. The repertoire consists of some 63,000 clones, with approximately 89% occurring once and the leading ten covering roughly 5%. The study sampled blood at baseline, cycle 4 day 1, and cycle 7 day 1. Sequenced material: CD4+ or CD8+ T cells sorted from blood, taken in a trial of the OX40 agonist ivuxolimab. This rearrangement joins TRBV10-1 to TRBJ1-1; weak D call: TRBD1 (6 bases). The TCR sequence derives from an adult with an advanced solid tumor such as melanoma, head and neck, liver or kidney cancer. CDR3 bases: TGCGCCAGCAGTGACGGGACATACTTGAACACTGAAGCTTTCTTT. Its translation is CASSDGTYLNTEAFF.